This T cell receptor delta chain was sequenced during a study of γδ T cells in repeated Plasmodium falciparum infection. Vgamma9/Vdelta2+ and Vdelta2-negative gammadelta T cells were flow-sorted from PBMC for bulk sequencing. As for this clone: The protein held in TCRdb is that of a much larger clone and does not match this DNA's translation at residue 5, likely because of a read error; the protein shown is translated from the DNA.

V was clipped by 5 bases and J by 0 bases; unmatched bases: 15. The germline V gene encodes CDR1 TSWWSYY and CDR2 QGS. The CDR3 is 19 amino acids. TCRdb reanalyzed the multiplex PCR reads using CATT. The table includes 70,000 to 95,000 delta-chain clones, 1.4% detected once. Sequences were obtained from gamma-delta T cells from blood. The chain is built from TRDV1 and TRDJ2; 7 bases align to TRDD3. TCRdb leaves out the J gene; it was filled in here by matching the DNA to germline. The sequence came from a pool of human donors (malaria-infected and uninfected, not separated). CDR3 sequence reads: CALGSYAPGGSALTAQLFF. CDR3 bases: TGTGCTCTTGGGAGCTACGCCCCTGGGGGTTCCGCTTTGACAGCACAACTCTTCTTT.